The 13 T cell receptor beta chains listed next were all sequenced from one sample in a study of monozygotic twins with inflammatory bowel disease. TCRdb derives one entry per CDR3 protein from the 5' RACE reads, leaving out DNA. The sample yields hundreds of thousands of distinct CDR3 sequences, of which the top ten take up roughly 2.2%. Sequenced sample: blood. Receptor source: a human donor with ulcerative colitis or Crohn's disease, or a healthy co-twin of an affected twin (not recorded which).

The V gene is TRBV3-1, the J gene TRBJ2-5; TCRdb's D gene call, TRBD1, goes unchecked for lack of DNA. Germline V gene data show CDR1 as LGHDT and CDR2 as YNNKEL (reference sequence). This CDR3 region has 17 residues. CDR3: CASSQLGGAGGGETQYF.

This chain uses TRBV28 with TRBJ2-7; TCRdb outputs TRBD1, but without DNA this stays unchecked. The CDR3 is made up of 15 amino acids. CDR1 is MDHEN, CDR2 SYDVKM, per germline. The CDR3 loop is CASSLRSGGQYEQYF.

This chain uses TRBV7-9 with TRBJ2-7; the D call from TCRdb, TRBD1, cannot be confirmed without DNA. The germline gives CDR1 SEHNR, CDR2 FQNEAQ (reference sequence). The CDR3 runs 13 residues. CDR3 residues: CASSFGQAYEQYF.

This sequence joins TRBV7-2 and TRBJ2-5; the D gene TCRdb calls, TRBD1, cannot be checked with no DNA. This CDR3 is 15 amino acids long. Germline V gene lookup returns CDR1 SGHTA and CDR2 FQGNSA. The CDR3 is CASSARAGGQETQYF.

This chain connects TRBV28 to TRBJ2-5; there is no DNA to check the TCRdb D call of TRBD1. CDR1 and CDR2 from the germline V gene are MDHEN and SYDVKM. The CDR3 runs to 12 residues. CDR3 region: CASGTGKETQYF.

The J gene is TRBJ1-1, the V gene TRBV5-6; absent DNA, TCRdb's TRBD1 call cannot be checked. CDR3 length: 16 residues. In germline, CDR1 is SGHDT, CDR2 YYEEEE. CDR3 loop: CASRPLLWGGNTEAFF.

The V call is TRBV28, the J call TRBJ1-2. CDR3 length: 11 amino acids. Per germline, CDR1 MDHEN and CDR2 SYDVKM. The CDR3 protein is CASATSYGYTF.

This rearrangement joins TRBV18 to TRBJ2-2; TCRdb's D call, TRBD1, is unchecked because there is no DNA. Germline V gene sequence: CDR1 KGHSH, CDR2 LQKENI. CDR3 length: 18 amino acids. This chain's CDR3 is CASSPATGGPRISGELFF.

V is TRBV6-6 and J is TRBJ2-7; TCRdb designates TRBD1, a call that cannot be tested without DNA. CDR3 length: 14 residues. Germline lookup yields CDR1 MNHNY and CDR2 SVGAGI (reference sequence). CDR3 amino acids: CASSYYGADYEQYF.

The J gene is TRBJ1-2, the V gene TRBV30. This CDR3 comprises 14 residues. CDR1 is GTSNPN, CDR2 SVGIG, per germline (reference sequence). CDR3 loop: CAWKPPGVNYGYTF.

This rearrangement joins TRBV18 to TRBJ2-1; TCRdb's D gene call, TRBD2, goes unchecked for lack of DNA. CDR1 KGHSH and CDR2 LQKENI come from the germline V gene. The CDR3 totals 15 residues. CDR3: CASSPTSGRVYEQFF.

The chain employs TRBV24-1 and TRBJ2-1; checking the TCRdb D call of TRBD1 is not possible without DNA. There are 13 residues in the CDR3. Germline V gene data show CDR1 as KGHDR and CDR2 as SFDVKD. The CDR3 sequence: CATSDWTGNEQFF.

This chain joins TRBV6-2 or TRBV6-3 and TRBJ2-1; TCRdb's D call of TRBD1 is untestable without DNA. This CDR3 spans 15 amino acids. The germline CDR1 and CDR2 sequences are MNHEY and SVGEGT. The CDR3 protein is CASNEPEGGYNEQFF.